These 32 T cell receptor beta chains were sequenced from one sample in a study of beta chain features in type 1 diabetes. Findings and limits, study-wide: Across all four CD4+ subsets, people with type 1 diabetes showed modestly shorter TCRB CDR3s.

Sequenced material consisted of expressed TCRB transcripts (all of the isolated RNA was reverse transcribed). Method: immunoSEQ multiplex PCR; TCRdb's copy keeps in-frame clones and lacks some. Of 250,000 to 300,000 clones listed, approximately 24% were seen once; the top ten hold about 0.012%. No antigen is known for these receptors. Sequenced: naive CD4+ T cells from blood. Every receptor here comes from a woman aged 25 to 45 with type 1 diabetes.

V gene TRBV29-1 combines with J gene TRBJ2-1, with 8 bases lining up with TRBD2. Germline-derived CDR1 and CDR2 are SQVTM and ANQGSEA. This CDR3 is 14 amino acids long. The V and J ends lost 4 bases and 8 bases, in that order; junction bases with no gene match: 10. CDR3 in amino acids: CSVVSVAGRYEQFF. The CDR3, as DNA: TGCAGCGTTGTCTCTGTAGCGGGACGGTATGAGCAGTTCTTC.

There are a few counts of this clone. The chain uses TRBV5-1 and TRBJ2-3; no clear D gene. The V gene's germline CDR1 is SGHRS and CDR2 YFSETQ. The CDR3 covers 14 residues. V lost 0 bases and J 5 bases, leaving 10 bases between the germline ends. The CDR3 nucleotides are TGCGCCAGCAGCTTGGCCGGATCAGGAGATACGCAGTATTTT. It encodes CASSLAGSGDTQYF.

This clone was observed a handful of times. The CDR3 here is CASSPMLAGDNEQFF. The CDR3 DNA is TGTGCCAGCTCACCCATGCTAGCGGGAGACAATGAGCAGTTCTTC. This chain joins TRBV18 and TRBJ2-1, with 10 bases fitting TRBD2. Looked up from germline, CDR1 is KGHSH and CDR2 is LQKENI. The CDR3 sequence is 15 residues long. J gave up 5 bases and V 3 bases, and 4 bases lay outside the gene matches.

The chain carries TRBV18 and TRBJ2-1; no clear D. CDR1 KGHSH and CDR2 LQKENI come from the germline V gene. With 5 bases removed from V and 10 bases from J, the gap between germline ends came to 12 bases. The CDR3 is made up of 12 amino acids. As DNA, the CDR3 is TGTGCCAGCTCATCTCTAATCGGGGAGCAGTTCTTC. Residues: CASSSLIGEQFF.

This chain connects TRBV4-1 to TRBJ1-2; 9 bases line up with TRBD1. Germline V lookup: CDR1 MGHRA, CDR2 YSYEKL. The CDR3 has 15 residues. The junction had 7 bases not matched to a gene; V was cut back by 4 bases and J by 4 bases. CDR3 amino acids: CASSPGTGFFYGYTF. In nucleotides, the CDR3 is TGCGCCAGCAGCCCTGGGACAGGGTTTTTCTATGGCTACACCTTC.

The V and J genes are TRBV7-9 and TRBJ2-1; TRBD2 matches 7 bases. The V gene end was trimmed by 5 bases and the J gene end by 5 bases; junction bases not matched to a gene: 0. CDR3 size: 12 residues. Germline-derived CDR1 and CDR2 are SEHNR and FQNEAQ (reference sequence). The CDR3 DNA sequence: TGTGCCAGCAGCAGCGGGAACAATGAGCAGTTCTTC. This codes for CASSSGNNEQFF.

This clone was found a few times. CDR3 amino acids: CAWSSTGEFGNTIYF. The DNA of the CDR3 is TGTGCCTGGAGCTCTACAGGGGAGTTCGGAAACACCATATATTTT. The genes are TRBV30 and TRBJ1-3, with TRBD1 matching 7 bases. Trimming cost V 3 bases and J 4 bases; bases outside gene matches: 9. There are 15 residues in the CDR3. In germline, CDR1 is GTSNPN, CDR2 SVGIG (reference sequence).

The count of this clone is one. The chain employs TRBV27 and TRBJ2-7; 7 positions agree with TRBD2. After removal of 6 bases from V and 3 bases from J, the junction contained 11 bases not matched to a gene. The germline V gene has CDR1 MNHEY and CDR2 SMNVEV (reference sequence). The CDR3 loop spans 15 amino acids. For the CDR3, the DNA is TGTGCCAGCAGGATAGGCGGGGGACGGTACTACGAGCAGTACTTC. This encodes CASRIGGGRYYEQYF.

V and J are TRBV29-1 and TRBJ2-5; D is ambiguous. Trimming shortened V by 6 bases and J by 3 bases, and 8 bases separated the two germline ends. The CDR3 extends over 11 amino acids. Germline V gene sequence: CDR1 SQVTM, CDR2 ANQGSEA. The DNA for the CDR3 is TGCAGCGTGTACAGAAAAGAGACCCAGTACTTC. This gives the protein CSVYRKETQYF.

The table lists this clone with a count of one. J is TRBJ2-7 and V is TRBV7-9; 11 bases are a match to TRBD2. CDR3 size: 14 residues. The germline gives CDR1 SEHNR, CDR2 FQNEAQ (reference sequence). The V and J ends lost 5 bases and 4 bases, in that order; junction bases with no gene match: 4. CDR3 loop: CASSILAGAYEQYF. Here the CDR3 DNA reads TGTGCCAGCAGCATACTAGCGGGAGCTTACGAGCAGTACTTC.

Here the CDR3 reads CASSQDPPHGGKGETQYF. The DNA for the CDR3 is TGTGCCAGCAGCCAAGATCCCCCGCACGGCGGGAAGGGGGAGACCCAGTACTTC. The chain combines TRBV4-2 with TRBJ2-5, with D perhaps TRBD2 (6 bases). Trimming took off 0 bases at V and 5 bases at J, with 22 bases between the two ends. The V gene's germline CDR1 is LGHNA and CDR2 YNFKEQ. The CDR3 totals 18 residues.

This chain uses TRBV14 with TRBJ2-7, with TRBD2 as a possible D gene (5 bases). This CDR3 has 14 residues. V lost 1 base and J 7 bases, leaving 14 bases between the germline ends. Germline loops: CDR1 SGHDN, CDR2 FVKESK. The CDR3 region is CASSQGSLSGEQYF. CDR3 DNA: TGTGCCAGCAGCCAAGGCAGTTTATCGGGGGAGCAGTACTTC. The whole variable domain, filled in from reference TRBV14 and TRBJ2-7, reads EAGVTQFPSHSVIEKGQTVTLRCDPISGHDNLYWYRRVMGKEIKFLLHFVKESKQDESGMPNNRFLAERTGGTYSTLKVQPAELEDSGVYFCASSQGSLSGEQYFGPGTRLTVT.

This clone showed up just a few times. This rearrangement joins TRBV5-4 to TRBJ2-1; 8 bases map to TRBD2. CDR1 is SGHNT and CDR2 is YYREEE in the germline V gene (reference sequence). V shed 4 bases, J shed 0 bases, and the junction held 6 bases outside the gene matches. The CDR3 runs 16 residues. The CDR3 protein is CASSRSGGSSYNEQFF. CDR3 bases: TGTGCCAGCAGCCGGTCGGGAGGGAGCTCCTACAATGAGCAGTTCTTC.

The CDR3 region is CASSYQGAYGYTF. Here the CDR3 DNA reads TGTGCCAGCAGTTACCAGGGGGCGTATGGCTACACCTTC. This chain joins TRBV6-5 and TRBJ1-2; 8 bases are shared with TRBD1. Looked up from germline, CDR1 is MNHEY and CDR2 is SVGAGI. The CDR3 runs 13 residues. The V segment lost 2 bases and the J segment 5 bases; nucleotides outside the gene matches: 1.

The rearrangement links TRBV4-2 to TRBJ1-3; 8 bases map to TRBD1. Germline V gene sequence: CDR1 LGHNA, CDR2 YNFKEQ. V lost 0 bases and J lost 3; bases outside the gene matches: 10. The length of the CDR3 is 18 residues. The CDR3 here is CASSQDFGRGPRGNTIYF. Written as DNA, the CDR3 is TGTGCCAGCAGCCAAGATTTTGGCAGGGGGCCGCGTGGAAACACCATATATTTT.

The rearrangement links TRBV5-1 to TRBJ2-1, with 9 bases identical to TRBD1. J was trimmed by 7 bases and V by 0 bases; bases with no gene match: 5. Per germline, CDR1 SGHRS and CDR2 YFSETQ. CDR3 length: 15 residues. The CDR3 bases are TGCGCCAGCAGCTTGGCCGGGACAGGGTTTAATGAGCAGTTCTTC. It codes for CASSLAGTGFNEQFF.

The V call is TRBV4-2, the J call TRBJ2-2, with 9 nucleotides matching TRBD2. The CDR3 is 18 residues long. J gave up 2 bases and V 1 base, and 8 bases lay outside the gene matches. Germline V gene lookup returns CDR1 LGHNA and CDR2 YNFKEQ. CDR3 loop: CASSQAILTSGNTGELFF. CDR3 nucleotides: TGTGCCAGCAGCCAAGCCATACTGACTAGCGGAAACACCGGGGAGCTGTTTTTT.

This clone was counted only a few times. This sample also contains other DNA sequences that code for the same CDR3. The J gene is TRBJ2-1, the V gene TRBV30; TRBD2 agrees at 10 bases. CDR1 is GTSNPN, CDR2 SVGIG, per germline (reference sequence). The CDR3 is 14 amino acids. Losses at the gene ends were 0 bases for V and 4 bases for J; bases not matched to a gene: 0. The CDR3 DNA follows: TGTGCCTGGAGTGTACTAGCGGGATACAATGAGCAGTTCTTC. It codes for CAWSVLAGYNEQFF.

This clone was counted a few times. The J gene is TRBJ2-7, the V gene TRBV4-1; TRBD2 is a possible D gene (5 bases). The CDR3 runs 14 residues. Germline V lookup: CDR1 MGHRA, CDR2 YSYEKL. Trimming removed 1 base from V and 2 bases from J, with 9 bases in between. In DNA form, the CDR3 reads TGCGCCAGCAGCCAAGTTGGGGAGCCCTACGAGCAGTACTTC. Translation: CASSQVGEPYEQYF.

Turning to this clone: The junction departs from germline at one end; a sequencing error may be responsible. The chain joins TRBV28 to TRBJ2-2, with TRBD2 as a possible D gene (6 bases). CDR1 MDHEN and CDR2 SYDVKM come from the germline V gene. This CDR3 comprises 14 residues. Here the CDR3 reads CASILSGATGELFF. CDR3 DNA: TGTGCCAGCATTTTATCGGGAGCCACCGGGGAGCTGTTTTTT.

This chain uses TRBV4-1 with TRBJ1-2; TRBD1 might be the D (5 bases). The CDR3 spans 13 residues. Trimming stripped 0 bases from V and 7 bases from J, with 9 bases between. Germline CDR1 and CDR2: MGHRA and YSYEKL. The CDR3 DNA sequence: TGCGCCAGCAGCCAAGAGATCAGGGTTGGCTACACCTTC. It specifies CASSQEIRVGYTF.

This clone has a handful of counts. This chain joins TRBV30 and TRBJ1-1, with TRBD1 identical over 7 bases. Germline CDR1 and CDR2: GTSNPN and SVGIG (reference sequence). This CDR3 comprises 13 residues. V lost 0 bases, J lost 11 bases, and 9 bases stayed unmatched. CDR3 region: CAWSVVGQTTAFF. The CDR3 coding sequence is TGTGCCTGGAGTGTAGTGGGACAGACTACGGCTTTCTTT.

The chain combines TRBV5-6 with TRBJ2-7, with D unresolved. The CDR3 covers 14 residues. Germline V CDR1 and CDR2: SGHDT, YYEEEE. Between the trimmed V and J ends, which lost 1 base and 0 bases, there was a span of 8 bases. The CDR3 protein is CASSLPTYSYEQYF. CDR3 DNA: TGTGCCAGCAGCTTGCCTACCTACTCCTACGAGCAGTACTTC.

In regard to this clone: At one end the junction does not follow the germline gene, possibly because of a read error. Other nucleotide sequences from this sample produce the same CDR3. This sequence joins TRBV7-7 and TRBJ2-3, with 11 bases that match TRBD2. CDR1 is SSHAT, CDR2 FNYEAQ, per germline (reference sequence). The CDR3 totals 15 residues. CDR3 DNA: TGTGCTAGCAGCTTGGGACTAGCGGGCACAGATACGCAGTATTTT. This translates into CASSLGLAGTDTQYF.

A few counts support this clone. This chain links TRBV13 with TRBJ2-7; TRBD1 matches 8 bases. The V segment lost 6 bases and the J segment 3 bases; nucleotides outside the gene matches: 13. Per the germline V gene, CDR1 is PRHDT and CDR2 is FYEKMQ (reference sequence). The CDR3 spans 16 residues. The DNA of the CDR3 is TGTGCCAGCAGGCGAGCAGGACAGGGCCGTTTCTACGAGCAGTACTTC. Amino acids: CASRRAGQGRFYEQYF.

V gene TRBV7-2 combines with J gene TRBJ2-5; a possible D gene is TRBD2 (6 bases). Germline CDR1 is SGHTA and CDR2 is FQGNSA. V was cut by 1 base and J by 5 bases, with 8 bases left in between. The CDR3 contains 13 residues. The CDR3 here is CASSLGGRETQYF. The CDR3 nucleotides are TGTGCCAGCAGCTTAGGAGGGAGGGAGACCCAGTACTTC.

This rearrangement joins TRBV10-3 to TRBJ2-7; D not resolved. The CDR3 is 13 amino acids. Germline-derived CDR1 and CDR2 are ENHRY and SYGVKD. V was trimmed by 3 bases and J by 4 bases, leaving 10 bases between them. In DNA form, the CDR3 reads TGTGCCATCAGTGACCCGGCGGCGTACGAGCAGTACTTC. This translates into CAISDPAAYEQYF.

The chain recombines TRBV27 with TRBJ2-7, with D maybe TRBD2 (5 bases). The V end lost 5 bases, the J end lost 7 bases, and 18 bases lay between the germline ends. This CDR3 contains 14 residues. Germline CDR1 MNHEY, CDR2 SMNVEV (reference sequence). The CDR3 DNA follows: TGTGCCAGCAGTCCCACCTTGATCCGGGAAGAGCAGTACTTC. Translating it yields CASSPTLIREEQYF.

The rearrangement links TRBV29-1 to TRBJ1-4; 8 bases align to TRBD1. The germline V gene has CDR1 SQVTM and CDR2 ANQGSEA. This CDR3 has 13 residues. J lost 6 bases, V lost 4 bases, and 4 bases had no gene match. CDR3 protein: CSVAGTGDEKLFF. The DNA for the CDR3 is TGCAGCGTTGCCGGGACAGGAGATGAAAAACTGTTTTTT.

Only a few counts were recorded for this clone. The rearrangement links TRBV18 to TRBJ2-2; D may be TRBD2 (6 bases). The CDR3 is made up of 13 amino acids. In germline, CDR1 is KGHSH, CDR2 LQKENI. The V gene lost 2 bases and the J gene lost 13 bases, with 14 bases spanning the gap. In DNA form, the CDR3 reads TGTGCCAGCTCACCAATCTCCGGGAGTGGGCTGTTTTTT. Translating gives CASSPISGSGLFF. Full variable domain (outside the CDR3, taken from reference TRBV18 and TRBJ2-2): NAGVMQNPRHLVRRRGQEARLRCSPMKGHSHVYWYRQLPEEGLKFMVYLQKENIIDESGMPKERFSAEFPKEGPSILRIQQVVRGDSAAYFCASSPISGSGLFFGEGSRLTVL.

This clone showed up just once. This chain's CDR3 is CAWSLYRGKVHGYTF. The DNA of the CDR3 is TGTGCCTGGAGTTTGTACAGGGGAAAAGTACATGGCTACACCTTC. The chain recombines TRBV30 with TRBJ1-2; TRBD1 agrees at 7 bases. The V gene end was trimmed by 2 bases and the J gene end by 6 bases; junction bases not matched to a gene: 12. This CDR3 has 15 residues. Germline CDR1 reads GTSNPN; CDR2 reads SVGIG (reference sequence).

This clone has more than one count but fewer than ten. The chain has TRBV11-2 and TRBJ1-5; tentative D call: TRBD1 (5 bases). The CDR3 totals 13 residues. CDR1 SGHAT and CDR2 FQNNGV come from the germline V gene. Trimming shortened V by 5 bases and J by 7 bases, and 12 bases separated the two germline ends. The chain's CDR3 is CASSPVGGQPQHF. The CDR3 DNA sequence: TGTGCCAGCAGCCCCGTGGGGGGGCAGCCCCAGCATTTT.